This T cell receptor (beta chain) comes out of a study of siplizumab effects on memory and regulatory T cells. Study observations and caveats: Proliferating Tregs from siplizumab cultures lacked functional confirmation of suppression. The study found naive T cells seemingly more diverse than memory cells and seemingly major alloresponse contributors. Proliferating clones, CD4+ or CD8+, lacked an assignable naive or memory phenotype in roughly 80-97% of cases. The drug siplizumab significantly decreased the alloreactive sequences that could be traced to unstimulated CD4+ memory cells.

Some clones are missing from TCRdb's copy, which holds only in-frame ones; the method was immunoSEQ multiplex PCR. The sample yields 90,000 to 120,000 clones, approximately 91% seen once. This clone occurred a few times. Its antigen is undetermined. Trimming shortened V by 2 bases and J by 5 bases, and 19 bases separated the two germline ends. CDR1 is MDHEN and CDR2 is SYDVKM in the germline V gene. The CDR3 contains 16 residues. The sequence came from a human donor in good health. Some clones in this sample may be carry-over from other donors' samples. Sequencing input: CD4+ T cells sorted from blood. This rearrangement joins TRBV28 to TRBJ2-7; perhaps TRBD2 as D (6 bases). This chain's CDR3 is CASSLGGGVRVNEQYF. The CDR3 DNA reads TGTGCCAGCAGTTTAGGTGGAGGGGTAAGGGTTAACGAGCAGTACTTC.